This TCR beta chain came from a study of T cells after somatic rescue of genetic block. Measured with immunoSEQ multiplex PCR; TCRdb has only the in-frame clones, and not every one. The sample includes 55,000 to 75,000 clones, about nine tenths of them seen just once. This clonotype was obtained from a man aged 35-49 years. The sample consisted of peripheral blood mononuclear cells (PBMCs).

The DNA of the CDR3 is TGTGCCAGCAGCAACGGAAGAGCTACCCGGGACAATGCTAACTATGGCTACACCTTC. This encodes CASSNGRATRDNANYGYTF. The chain carries TRBV9 and TRBJ1-2; weak D call: TRBD1 (6 bases). The germline V and J ends were trimmed by 4 bases and 0 bases, with 25 bases remaining between them. There are 19 residues in the CDR3. The germline V gene encodes CDR1 SGDLS and CDR2 YYNGEE.